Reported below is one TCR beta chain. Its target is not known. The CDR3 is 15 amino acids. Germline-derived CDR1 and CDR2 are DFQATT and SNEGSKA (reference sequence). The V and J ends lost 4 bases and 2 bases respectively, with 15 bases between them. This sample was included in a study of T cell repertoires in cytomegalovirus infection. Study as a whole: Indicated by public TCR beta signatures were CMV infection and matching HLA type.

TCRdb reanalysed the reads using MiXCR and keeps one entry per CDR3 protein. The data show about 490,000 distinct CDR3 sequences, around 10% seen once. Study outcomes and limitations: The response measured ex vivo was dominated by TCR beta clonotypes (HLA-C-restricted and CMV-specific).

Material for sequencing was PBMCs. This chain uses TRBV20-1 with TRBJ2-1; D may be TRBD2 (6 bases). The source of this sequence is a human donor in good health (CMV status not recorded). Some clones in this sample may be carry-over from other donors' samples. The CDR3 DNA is TGCAGTGCTACGGGTGGGCGGGGACCCTACAATGAGCAGTTCTTC. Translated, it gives CSATGGRGPYNEQFF.